Listed below are T cell receptor beta chains from one sample, sequenced in a study of blood T cell repertoires in COVID-19. Measured with immunoSEQ multiplex PCR; TCRdb has only the in-frame clones, and not every one. The repertoire consists of 210,000 or so clones, with roughly 80% occurring once and the leading ten covering less than 15%. The sequenced material came from peripheral blood. These receptors were obtained from a man aged 50 or older who had recovered from COVID-19. CDR3s include the opening cysteine and the closing phenylalanine or tryptophan. D genes are given only for firm matches.

v_call: TRBV9
j_call: TRBJ2-1
d_call: -
cdr3_aa: CASAVDNPSYNEQFF
cdr3_nt: TGTGCCAGCGCGGTGGACAATCCCTCCTACAATGAGCAGTTCTTC

v_call: TRBV6-5
j_call: TRBJ2-1
d_call: -
cdr3_aa: CASSARRPSYNEQFF
cdr3_nt: TGTGCCAGCTCAGCGAGAAGACCCTCCTACAATGAGCAGTTCTTC

v_call: TRBV5-5
j_call: TRBJ1-6
d_call: -
cdr3_aa: CASSLDGFGSAHSPLHF
cdr3_nt: TGTGCCAGCAGCTTGGATGGTTTCGGGTCAGCTCATTCACCCCTCCACTTT

v_call: TRBV6-1
j_call: TRBJ1-1
d_call: -
cdr3_aa: CASSEQNGAEAFF
cdr3_nt: TGTGCCAGCAGTGAACAGAACGGGGCTGAAGCTTTCTTT

v_call: TRBV7-7
j_call: TRBJ2-4
d_call: -
cdr3_aa: CASRIQGGKTLAKNIQYF
cdr3_nt: TGTGCCAGCAGAATACAGGGGGGGAAGACACTAGCCAAAAACATTCAGTACTTC

v_call: TRBV29-1
j_call: TRBJ2-5
d_call: TRBD1
cdr3_aa: CSVDKRSQGMETQYF
cdr3_nt: TGCAGCGTTGATAAGAGGTCACAGGGGATGGAGACCCAGTACTTC

v_call: TRBV5-4
j_call: TRBJ1-6
d_call: -
cdr3_aa: CASSLGRDNSPLHF
cdr3_nt: TGTGCCAGCAGCTTGGGTCGAGATAATTCACCCCTCCACTTT

v_call: TRBV27
j_call: TRBJ2-7
d_call: TRBD2
cdr3_aa: CASSLLGGGRAGEQYF
cdr3_nt: TGTGCCAGCAGTTTACTCGGAGGAGGGAGGGCCGGGGAGCAGTACTTC

v_call: TRBV5-5
j_call: TRBJ2-7
d_call: -
cdr3_aa: CASSLVGQRTYEQYF
cdr3_nt: TGTGCCAGCAGCTTGGTTGGACAGCGAACCTACGAGCAGTACTTC

v_call: TRBV29-1
j_call: TRBJ1-2
d_call: -
cdr3_aa: CSVEDKPGEYGYTF
cdr3_nt: TGCAGCGTTGAAGATAAGCCAGGGGAATATGGCTACACCTTC

v_call: TRBV19
j_call: TRBJ2-2
d_call: -
cdr3_aa: CASSTLYRTGELFF
cdr3_nt: TGTGCCAGTAGTACGCTATACAGAACCGGGGAGCTGTTTTTT

v_call: TRBV4-1
j_call: TRBJ2-1
d_call: TRBD2
cdr3_aa: CASSQKQLAGDEQFF
cdr3_nt: TGCGCCAGCAGCCAAAAGCAACTAGCGGGAGATGAGCAGTTCTTC

v_call: TRBV11-2
j_call: TRBJ1-1
d_call: TRBD1
cdr3_aa: CASSRTGDTEAFF
cdr3_nt: TGTGCCAGCAGCCGAACAGGGGACACTGAAGCTTTCTTT

v_call: TRBV5-8
j_call: TRBJ1-2
d_call: -
cdr3_aa: CASSLAHGYNYGYTF
cdr3_nt: TGTGCCAGCAGCTTGGCGCACGGGTATAACTATGGCTACACCTTC

v_call: TRBV20-1
j_call: TRBJ1-2
d_call: -
cdr3_aa: CSASPPTGFGYTF
cdr3_nt: TGCAGTGCTAGTCCCCCCACAGGGTTTGGCTACACCTTC

v_call: TRBV6-2/TRBV6-3
j_call: TRBJ2-5
d_call: -
cdr3_aa: CASSTGLETQYF
cdr3_nt: TGTGCCAGCAGCACAGGGTTGGAGACCCAGTACTTC

v_call: TRBV5-1
j_call: TRBJ2-1
d_call: TRBD2
cdr3_aa: CASSSTTSFEQFF
cdr3_nt: TGCGCCAGCAGCTCGACGACTAGCTTTGAGCAGTTCTTC

v_call: TRBV18
j_call: TRBJ2-7
d_call: -
cdr3_aa: CASSFDSYYEQYF
cdr3_nt: TGTGCCAGCTCATTTGACAGTTACTACGAGCAGTACTTC

v_call: TRBV19
j_call: TRBJ1-5
d_call: -
cdr3_aa: CASSIQQINQPQHF
cdr3_nt: TGTGCCAGTAGTATTCAACAGATAAATCAGCCCCAGCATTTT

v_call: TRBV30
j_call: TRBJ2-1
d_call: -
cdr3_aa: CASNRGGEQFF
cdr3_nt: TGTGCCTCCAACCGGGGCGGGGAACAGTTCTTC

v_call: TRBV9
j_call: TRBJ2-2
d_call: -
cdr3_aa: CASSRGDTANTGELFF
cdr3_nt: TGTGCCAGCAGCAGAGGGGACACCGCGAACACCGGGGAGCTGTTTTTT